This T cell receptor (beta chain) was identified during a study of CXCR3-negative and CXCR3-positive naive CD8 T cells. 5' RACE that incorporated UMI labels was used to prepare the TRB cDNA libraries. TCRdb processed the 5' RACE reads again and assigns one entry to each CDR3 protein, with no DNA. This sample's clone table lists more than 20,000 distinct CDR3 sequences. The CDR3 loop spans 13 amino acids. CDR1 is SQVTM and CDR2 is ANQGSEA in the germline V gene. V is TRBV29-1 and J is TRBJ1-1; TCRdb's D call, TRBD1, is unchecked because there is no DNA. Sequences were obtained from naive CXCR3- CD8+ T cells from blood. The subset: CD45RO-CCR7+CD27+CD95- naive CD8+ T cells lacking CXCR3 (TNR3-). This sequence originates from a human donor in good health. Some clones in this sample may be carry-over from other donors' samples. The CDR3 spells CSVEARGVHEAFF. The full variable domain, with the rest looked up from reference TRBV29-1 and TRBJ1-1, is SAVISQKPSRDICQRGTSLTIQCQVDSQVTMMFWYRQQPGQSLTLIATANQGSEATYESGFVIDKFPISRPNLTFSTLTVSNMSPEDSSIYLCSVEARGVHEAFFGQGTRLTVV.